A selection of T cell receptor beta chains follows, all from one sample in a study of shared clonotypes between healthy human individuals. Measured with immunoSEQ multiplex PCR; TCRdb has only the in-frame clones, and not every one. Counted here are about 2.4 million clones, over 85% occurring once; the ten biggest clones make up roughly 0.39%. Material for sequencing was naive CD4+ T cells from PBMCs. Receptors were obtained from a man younger than 35 in good health. Some clones in this sample may be carry-over from other donors' samples. CDR3s include the opening cysteine and the closing phenylalanine or tryptophan. A D gene is named only where the DNA matches it firmly. Clone size appears in some rows only: once, few, many, or a class for an expanded clone.

>TRBD2|TRBJ2-5|TRBV18|-
CASSPLAGVETQYF
TGTGCCAGCTCACCATTAGCGGGAGTGGAGACCCAGTACTTC
>TRBD2|TRBJ2-1|TRBV18|-
CASSASSGGKQFF
TGTGCCAGCTCAGCTTCTAGCGGTGGCAAGCAGTTCTTC
>-|TRBJ1-2|TRBV7-2|-
CASSLNHGYTF
TGTGCCAGCAGTTTAAACCATGGCTACACCTTC
>-|TRBJ2-5|TRBV6-6|-
CASSYPQETQYF
TGTGCCAGCAGTTACCCCCAAGAGACCCAGTACTTC
>TRBD1|TRBJ2-2|TRBV11-2|once
CASSKDRGPGELFF
TGTGCCAGCAGCAAGGACAGGGGCCCCGGGGAGCTGTTTTTT
>-|TRBJ1-4|TRBV15|once
CATSRVSAEKLFF
TGTGCCACCAGCAGAGTGTCTGCCGAAAAACTGTTTTTT
>TRBD2|TRBJ2-7|TRBV7-2|-
CASSLAAGGEQYF
TGTGCCAGCAGCTTAGCGGCGGGGGGAGAGCAGTACTTC
>TRBD2|TRBJ2-7|TRBV4-2|once
CASSQELAGISYEQYF
TGTGCCAGCAGCCAAGAACTAGCGGGGATCTCCTACGAGCAGTACTTC
>-|TRBJ2-3|TRBV4-1|-
CASSQGGLKASTDTQYF
TGCGCCAGCAGCCAAGGTGGGCTGAAAGCCAGCACAGATACGCAGTATTTT
>-|TRBJ2-5|TRBV5-1|-
CASSLLNGHQETQYF
TGCGCCAGCAGCTTGCTGAACGGCCACCAAGAGACCCAGTACTTC
>TRBD2|TRBJ2-1|TRBV25-1|once
CASSPDTGRAGNEQFF
TGTGCCAGCAGTCCAGATACCGGGAGGGCGGGCAATGAGCAGTTCTTC
>-|TRBJ2-1|TRBV5-1|once
CASSLGGPPIYNEQFF
TGCGCCAGCAGCTTGGGCGGGCCTCCTATATACAATGAGCAGTTCTTC
>-|TRBJ1-1|TRBV5-3|-
CVRSLDGVSSRTEAFF
TGTGTCAGAAGCTTGGACGGGGTAAGTTCCAGGACTGAAGCTTTCTTT
>-|TRBJ1-2|TRBV28|-
CASIRQGGGYTF
TGTGCCAGCATCCGGCAGGGAGGCGGCTACACCTTC
>-|TRBJ1-1|TRBV7-9|-
CASSLARDGGEAFF
TGTGCCAGCAGCTTAGCGCGGGACGGCGGAGAAGCTTTCTTT
>TRBD1|TRBJ1-2|TRBV29-1|-
CSAMGQGKVGYTF
TGCAGCGCGATGGGACAGGGGAAGGTGGGCTACACCTTC
>TRBD1|TRBJ2-3|TRBV19|-
CASSIGQGSWDTQYF
TGTGCCAGTAGTATAGGACAGGGGAGCTGGGATACGCAGTATTTT
>-|TRBJ2-7|TRBV11-3|-
CASSLGGPSYEQYF
TGTGCCAGCAGCTTGGGGGGTCCCTCCTACGAGCAGTACTTC
>-|TRBJ2-7|TRBV28|-
CASSPRGQAIYEQYF
TGTGCCAGCAGTCCTCGGGGTCAAGCTATCTACGAGCAGTACTTC
>-|TRBJ2-7|TRBV6-5|-
CASSYPGTGEQYF
TGTGCCAGCAGTTACCCGGGGACTGGGGAACAGTACTTC
>-|TRBJ2-2|TRBV5-1|-
CASSLQLAMNTGELFF
TGCGCCAGCAGCTTGCAACTAGCTATGAACACCGGGGAGCTGTTTTTT